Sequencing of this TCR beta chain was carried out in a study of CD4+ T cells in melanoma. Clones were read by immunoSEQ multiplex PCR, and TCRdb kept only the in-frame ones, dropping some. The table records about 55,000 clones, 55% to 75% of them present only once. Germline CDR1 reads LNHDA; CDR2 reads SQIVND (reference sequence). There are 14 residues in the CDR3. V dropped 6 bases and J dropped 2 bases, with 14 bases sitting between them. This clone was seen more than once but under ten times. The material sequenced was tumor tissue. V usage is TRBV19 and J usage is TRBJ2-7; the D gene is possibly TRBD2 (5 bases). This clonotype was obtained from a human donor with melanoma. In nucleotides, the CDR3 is TGTGCCAGTAGGTCTGGAGAGGAGGCCTACGAGCAGTACTTC. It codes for CASRSGEEAYEQYF.